Listed below are T cell receptor beta chains from one sample, sequenced in a study of cytomegalovirus exposure and HLA in healthy donors. Here immunoSEQ multiplex PCR was the method, and the copy in TCRdb shows in-frame clones only, minus some. The sample has 120,000 or so clones; under 85% are singletons. The sequenced sample consisted of PBMCs. All receptors derive from a woman aged 50 to 60 in good health and CMV-seropositive. CDR3s include the opening cysteine and the closing phenylalanine or tryptophan. Each record gives: J gene, D gene, clone size, V gene, CDR3 protein, CDR3 DNA. D genes are given only for firm matches. Size is stated for part of the rows, as once, few or many counts, or as a class when the clone is expanded.

>TRBJ2-5|NA|NA|TRBV5-1
CASSHDGIEETQYF
TGCGCCAGCAGCCACGACGGGATAGAAGAGACCCAGTACTTC
>TRBJ1-1|NA|NA|TRBV18
CASSLEGRGTEAFF
TGTGCCAGCTCACTCGAGGGGAGGGGTACTGAAGCTTTCTTT
>TRBJ1-4|TRBD1|NA|TRBV19
CASMRPGTGAEKLFF
TGTGCCAGTATGAGACCCGGGACAGGGGCCGAAAAACTGTTTTTT
>TRBJ1-2|NA|NA|TRBV29-1
CSVEVDSGYTF
TGCAGCGTTGAAGTCGACAGCGGCTACACCTTC
>TRBJ2-1|TRBD2|NA|TRBV25-1
CASSPAGVNEQFF
TGTGCCAGCAGTCCTGCGGGGGTTAATGAGCAGTTCTTC
>TRBJ2-7|TRBD1|once|TRBV6-5
CASSFGPRGPDEQYF
TGTGCCAGCAGTTTCGGCCCCAGGGGGCCAGACGAGCAGTACTTC
>TRBJ1-6|TRBD1|NA|TRBV4-3
CASSQGTGVNSPLHF
TGCGCCAGCAGCCAGGGGACAGGGGTCAATTCACCCCTCCACTTT
>TRBJ1-1|TRBD1|NA|TRBV7-2
CASSLDGQVNTEAFF
TGTGCCAGCAGCTTGGACGGACAGGTGAACACTGAAGCTTTCTTT
>TRBJ1-3|TRBD1|few|TRBV9
CASSVGQGSGNTIYF
TGTGCCAGCAGCGTAGGACAGGGGTCTGGAAACACCATATATTTT
>TRBJ2-3|TRBD1|NA|TRBV11-2
CASSLDGQGGTDTQYF
TGTGCCAGCAGCTTAGATGGACAGGGTGGGACAGATACGCAGTATTTT
>TRBJ1-1|NA|NA|TRBV19
CATNDQAGTGVTEAFF
TGTGCCACTAACGACCAGGCCGGGACTGGGGTGACTGAAGCTTTCTTT
>TRBJ1-2|NA|NA|TRBV6-6
CASSYDSHYGYTF
TGTGCCAGCAGTTACGACAGCCATTATGGCTACACCTTC
>TRBJ2-6|TRBD1|NA|TRBV6-1
CASSEARGTTGGVGSGANVLTF
TGTGCCAGCAGTGAAGCGAGGGGTACGACAGGGGGCGTAGGCTCTGGGGCCAACGTCCTGACTTTC
>TRBJ2-2|TRBD1|NA|TRBV6-4
CASSARQGANTGELFF
TGTGCCAGCAGTGCGCGACAGGGGGCGAACACCGGGGAGCTGTTTTTT
>TRBJ2-3|TRBD2|few|TRBV4-2
CASSQEWLAGADTQYF
TGTGCCAGCAGCCAAGAATGGCTAGCGGGGGCAGATACGCAGTATTTT
>TRBJ2-2|TRBD2|NA|TRBV29-1
CSVAAGGSAGELFF
TGCAGCGTTGCCGCGGGGGGCAGCGCCGGGGAGCTGTTTTTT
>TRBJ2-7|NA|NA|TRBV19
CASSLGGRGPYEQYF
TGTGCCAGTAGTCTCGGAGGGCGCGGTCCCTACGAGCAGTACTTC
>TRBJ1-5|TRBD1|NA|TRBV6-1
CASSEILTGSRNQPQHF
TGTGCCAGCAGTGAAATACTGACAGGGAGCCGCAATCAGCCCCAGCATTTT
>TRBJ1-6|NA|NA|TRBV28
CASSGDHSSYNSPLHF
TGTGCCAGCAGCGGCGACCACAGCTCCTATAATTCACCCCTCCACTTT
>TRBJ2-1|NA|once|TRBV6-1
CASSEGTRQLF
TGTGCCAGCAGTGAAGGGACACGGCAGCTCTTC
>TRBJ1-6|NA|once|TRBV6-5
CASSSDPGSNSPLHF
TGTGCCAGCAGCTCCGACCCGGGTTCTAATTCACCCCTCCACTTT
>TRBJ2-5|NA|NA|TRBV6-5
CASTRGETQYF
TGTGCCAGCACTCGCGGAGAGACCCAGTACTTC
>TRBJ2-3|NA|once|TRBV15
CATSPGLDTQYF
TGTGCCACCAGCCCAGGGTTAGATACGCAGTATTTT
>TRBJ2-7|TRBD1|NA|TRBV18
CASSPGTAAYEQYF
TGTGCCAGCTCACCTGGGACAGCCGCCTACGAGCAGTACTTT
>TRBJ2-5|NA|NA|TRBV15
CATSRDSSETQYF
TGTGCCACCAGCAGAGATAGCAGTGAGACCCAGTACTTC
>TRBJ1-6|TRBD1|NA|TRBV2
CASHLDREGSPLHF
TGTGCCAGCCACTTGGACAGGGAGGGATCACCCCTCCACTTT
>TRBJ2-3|NA|once|TRBV27
CASSPRRPTGDTQYF
TGTGCCAGCAGTCCACGAAGGCCGACGGGAGATACGCAGTATTTT
>TRBJ1-4|NA|NA|TRBV7-2
CASSLGRARGQLFF
TGTGCCAGCAGCTTAGGCCGGGCCAGAGGGCAACTGTTTTTT
>TRBJ1-6|NA|NA|TRBV2
CASRARGVDSPLHF
TGTGCCAGCAGAGCCAGGGGAGTCGACTCACCCCTCCACTTT
>TRBJ2-7|NA|NA|TRBV10-3
CAISGKAADQYF
TGTGCCATCAGTGGGAAGGCGGCAGATCAGTACTTC
>TRBJ1-5|NA|NA|TRBV18
CASSSQGPGQPQHF
TGTGCCAGCTCGTCCCAGGGGCCCGGTCAGCCCCAGCATTTT
>TRBJ2-7|TRBD1|NA|TRBV18
CASSDGTASLQYF
TGTGCCAGCTCGGATGGGACAGCATCCTTGCAGTACTTC
>TRBJ1-1|NA|NA|TRBV15
CATSLGGRAAFF
TGTGCCACCAGCCTAGGAGGGCGGGCGGCTTTCTTT
>TRBJ1-2|NA|NA|TRBV5-1
CASSLMTGYGYTF
TGCGCCAGCAGCCTTATGACAGGCTATGGCTACACCTTC
>TRBJ2-5|TRBD1|once|TRBV14
CASSQDTGGRTQYF
TGTGCCAGCAGCCAAGACACAGGGGGAAGGACCCAGTACTTC
>TRBJ2-2|TRBD2|NA|TRBV5-1
CASSLGPRAGANTGELFF
TGCGCCAGCAGCTTGGGACCCCGGGCGGGGGCGAACACCGGGGAGCTGTTTTTT
>TRBJ1-3|TRBD1|NA|TRBV11-2
CASSLGQGGGNTIYF
TGTGCCAGCAGCTTAGGACAGGGGGGTGGAAACACCATATATTTT
>TRBJ1-6|NA|NA|TRBV19
CASSQQGGSYNSPLHF
TGTGCCAGTAGTCAACAGGGTGGCTCCTATAATTCACCCCTCCACTTT
>TRBJ2-7|TRBD1|NA|TRBV5-1
CASSFQGQGVEEQYF
TGCGCCAGCAGCTTTCAGGGACAGGGAGTAGAAGAGCAGTACTTC
>TRBJ2-3|NA|NA|TRBV7-2
CASSLAQQSDTQYF
TGTGCCAGCAGCTTAGCCCAACAGTCAGATACGCAGTATTTT
>TRBJ1-5|NA|NA|TRBV6-6
CARLNQPQHF
TGTGCCAGGTTAAATCAGCCCCAGCATTTT
>TRBJ1-2|NA|NA|TRBV4-2
CASSQTDGRGGYTF
TGTGCCAGCAGCCAAACGGACGGCCGGGGAGGCTACACCTTC
>TRBJ1-2|TRBD1|NA|TRBV11-3
CASSLDPTGSGYTF
TGTGCCAGCAGCTTAGACCCGACAGGGTCTGGCTACACCTTC
>TRBJ2-1|TRBD1|NA|TRBV10-2
CASKGAGQYNEQFF
TGCGCCAGCAAGGGGGCGGGCCAGTACAATGAGCAGTTCTTC
>TRBJ1-1|TRBD1|NA|TRBV29-1
CSVRDRGYTEAFF
TGCAGCGTTCGGGACAGGGGGTACACTGAAGCTTTCTTT
>TRBJ1-5|NA|NA|TRBV11-2
CASSFDGGQPQHF
TGTGCCAGCAGCTTCGACGGGGGTCAGCCCCAGCATTTT
>TRBJ2-5|NA|NA|TRBV19
CASRSQETQYF
TGTGCCAGTAGATCTCAAGAGACCCAGTACTTC
>TRBJ1-1|NA|NA|TRBV29-1
CSVRNTEAFF
TGCAGCGTCAGGAACACTGAAGCTTTCTTT
>TRBJ2-5|TRBD2|NA|TRBV5-4
CASSLERGLAAETQYF
TGTGCCAGCAGCTTGGAACGCGGACTAGCCGCGGAGACCCAGTACTTC
>TRBJ2-7|NA|NA|TRBV7-2
CASSVIRDNPYEQYF
TGTGCCAGCAGCGTGATCCGGGACAATCCCTACGAGCAGTACTTC
>TRBJ1-2|NA|NA|TRBV5-6
CASSLGQSDYGYTF
TGTGCCAGCAGCTTGGGACAGTCAGACTATGGCTACACCTTC
>TRBJ1-5|NA|NA|TRBV27
CASSYRSNQPQHF
TGTGCCAGCAGTTACAGAAGCAATCAGCCCCAGCATTTT
>TRBJ2-3|NA|few|TRBV5-1
CASSFDTLRDTQYF
TGCGCCAGCAGCTTCGACACCCTGCGTGATACGCAGTATTTT
>TRBJ2-2|NA|once|TRBV11-2
CASSLVRGNTGELFF
TGTGCCAGCAGCTTAGTCAGGGGAAACACCGGGGAGCTGTTTTTT
>TRBJ2-1|TRBD2|NA|TRBV7-9
CASSTGGGYNEQFF
TGTGCCAGCAGTACCGGGGGGGGGTACAATGAGCAGTTCTTC